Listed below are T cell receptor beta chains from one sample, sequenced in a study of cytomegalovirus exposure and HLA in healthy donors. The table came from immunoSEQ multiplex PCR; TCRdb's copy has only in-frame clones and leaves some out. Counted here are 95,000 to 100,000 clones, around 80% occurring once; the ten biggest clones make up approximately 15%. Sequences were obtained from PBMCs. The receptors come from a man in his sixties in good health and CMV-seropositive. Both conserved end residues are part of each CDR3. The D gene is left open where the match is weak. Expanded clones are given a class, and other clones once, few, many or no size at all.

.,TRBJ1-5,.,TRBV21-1,TGTGCCAGCAGCCCACCCTGGGGAGGGAGAGACGATCAGCCCCAGCATTTT,CASSPPWGGRDDQPQHF
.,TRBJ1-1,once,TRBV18,TGTGCCAGCTCACCCCTAGGCGGCCCTCTGAACACTGAAGCTTTCTTT,CASSPLGGPLNTEAFF
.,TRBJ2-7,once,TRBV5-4,TGTGCCAGCAGCCAATCTATACTGAACTACGAGCAGTACTTC,CASSQSILNYEQYF
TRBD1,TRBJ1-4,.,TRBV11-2,TGTGCCAGCAGCTCCCGACAGGGAAATGAAAAACTGTTTTTT,CASSSRQGNEKLFF
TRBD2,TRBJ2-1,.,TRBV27,TGTGCCAGCAGTTTCTTGACTAGCGGGGGAAAATTCTTC,CASSFLTSGGKFF
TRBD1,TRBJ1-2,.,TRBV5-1,TGCGCCAGCAGCTACGGGACAGGGCTTACTGGCTACACCTTC,CASSYGTGLTGYTF
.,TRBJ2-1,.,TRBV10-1,TGCGCCAGCAGTGAGGGGGGGTTCTCCTACAATGAGCAGTTCTTC,CASSEGGFSYNEQFF
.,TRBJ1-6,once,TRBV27,TGTGCCAGCAGTTTAAGCGGGACCTATAATTCACCCCTCCACTTT,CASSLSGTYNSPLHF
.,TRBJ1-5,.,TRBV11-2,TGTGCCAGCAGCTTAACCTGGGCTGGACAGCCCCAGCATTTT,CASSLTWAGQPQHF
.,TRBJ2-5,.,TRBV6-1,TGTGCCAGCATGTTGAGATGGGAGACCCAGTACTTC,CASMLRWETQYF
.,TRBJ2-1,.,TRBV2,TGTGCCAACGAACGAAGAACAGGTTCCGAGCAGTTCTTC,CANERRTGSEQFF
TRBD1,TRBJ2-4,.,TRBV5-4,TGTGCCAGCAGCTCTACAGGGGTGAAAAACATTCAGTACTTC,CASSSTGVKNIQYF
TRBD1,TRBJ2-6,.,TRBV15,TGTGCCACTGGGACAGCCTCCTCTGGGGCCAACGTCCTGACTTTC,CATGTASSGANVLTF
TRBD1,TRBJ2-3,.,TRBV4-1,TGCGCCAGCAGCCAAGTGGGACAGGCCCTCACAGATACGCAGTATTTT,CASSQVGQALTDTQYF
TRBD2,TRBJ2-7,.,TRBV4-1,TGCGCCAGCAGCCCCGGGACTAGTCGATACGAGCAGTACTTC,CASSPGTSRYEQYF
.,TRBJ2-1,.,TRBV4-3,TGCGCCAGCAGCCAAGGCGGGGACTACAATGAGCAGTTCTTC,CASSQGGDYNEQFF
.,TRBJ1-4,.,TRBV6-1,TGTGCCAGCAGTAGCCAGGGGAGTGAAAAACTGTTTTTT,CASSSQGSEKLFF
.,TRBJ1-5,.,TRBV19,TGTGCCAGTAGTATCGGACACCTTAGCAATCAGCCCCAGCATTTT,CASSIGHLSNQPQHF
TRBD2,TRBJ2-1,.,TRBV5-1,TGCGCCAGCAGCGAGACTAGCGGGGGGGCCGCCGGGCAGTTCTTC,CASSETSGGAAGQFF
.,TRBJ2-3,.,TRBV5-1,TGCGCCAGCAGCTTAAGGGGCGACCCTAGCACAGATACGCAGTATTTT,CASSLRGDPSTDTQYF
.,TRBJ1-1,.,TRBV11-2,TGTGCCAGCAGCAGGACACAGAACACTGAAGCTTTCTTT,CASSRTQNTEAFF
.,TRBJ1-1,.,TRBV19,TGTGCCAGTAGTACATCAGGGGCGGTGGCCACTGAAGCTTTCTTT,CASSTSGAVATEAFF
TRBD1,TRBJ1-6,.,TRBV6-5,TGTGCCAGCAGTCCGGGACAGGGTAATTCACCCCTCCACTTT,CASSPGQGNSPLHF
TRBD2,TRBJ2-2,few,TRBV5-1,TGCGCCAGCAGCCTCCCGGGGGGGTTTGCCGGGGAGCTGTTTTTT,CASSLPGGFAGELFF
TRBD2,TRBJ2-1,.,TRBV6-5,TGTGCCAGCAGTTACTCAGCGGGGGGGTACAATGAGCAGTTCTTC,CASSYSAGGYNEQFF
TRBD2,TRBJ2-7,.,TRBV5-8,TGTGCCAGCAGCCCGGGAGGGGCCCTCCTTTTCGAGCAGTACTTC,CASSPGGALLFEQYF
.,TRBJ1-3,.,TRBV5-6,TGTGCCAGCAGCCCCAGAGGCGGACACCTCTCTGGAAACACCATATATTTT,CASSPRGGHLSGNTIYF
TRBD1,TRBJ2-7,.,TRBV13,TGTGCCAGCAGCTCGGGACAGGGAGGCTACGAGCAGTACTTC,CASSSGQGGYEQYF
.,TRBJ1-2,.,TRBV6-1,TGTGCCAGCAGTGATCAGTATGGCTACACCTTC,CASSDQYGYTF
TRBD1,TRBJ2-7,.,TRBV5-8,TGTGCCAGCAGCTTGTCGGGACAGGCTTGGGACGAGCAGTACTTC,CASSLSGQAWDEQYF
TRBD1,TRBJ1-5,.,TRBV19,TGTGCCAGCTGCGCCTTTGGACAGGGCGACAATCAGCCCCAGCATTTT,CASCAFGQGDNQPQHF